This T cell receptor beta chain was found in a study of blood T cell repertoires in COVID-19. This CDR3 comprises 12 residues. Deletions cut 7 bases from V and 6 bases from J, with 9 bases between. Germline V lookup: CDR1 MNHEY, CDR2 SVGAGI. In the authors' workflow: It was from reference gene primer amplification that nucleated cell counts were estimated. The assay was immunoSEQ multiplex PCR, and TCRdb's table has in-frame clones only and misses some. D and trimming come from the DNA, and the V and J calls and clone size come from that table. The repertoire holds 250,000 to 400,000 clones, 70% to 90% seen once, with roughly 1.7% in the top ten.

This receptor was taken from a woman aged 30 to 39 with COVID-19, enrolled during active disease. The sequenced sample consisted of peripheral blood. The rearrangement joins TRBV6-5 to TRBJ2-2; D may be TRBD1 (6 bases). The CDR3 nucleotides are TGTGCCAGCAACAGGGTGTCCGGGGAGCTGTTTTTT. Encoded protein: CASNRVSGELFF.